This T cell receptor (beta chain) was sequenced for a study of cytomegalovirus exposure and HLA in healthy donors. Notes on the study in general: HLA alleles showed associations with 16,951 TCR beta sequences in a later analysis, at a 0.05 false discovery rate. The authors enumerated over 150 TCR beta chains as linked to cytomegalovirus.

Amplification used 60 Vbeta primers and 13 Jbeta primers. Assay used: immunoSEQ multiplex PCR; TCRdb lists only in-frame clones, some missing. The sample carries under 150,000 clones, roughly 80% recorded once. Comments on this clone: Its matching antigen is unknown.

The V end lost 5 bases, the J end lost 0 bases, and 17 bases lay between the germline ends. This CDR3 has 17 residues. Looked up from germline, CDR1 is PRHDT and CDR2 is FYEKMQ (reference sequence). The TCR originated in a woman aged 40 to 49 in good health and CMV-seronegative. The J gene is TRBJ2-4, the V gene TRBV13; D is possibly TRBD1 (5 bases). The sequenced sample was PBMCs. CDR3 sequence: CASSPADTVLAKNIQYF. As DNA, the CDR3 is TGTGCCAGCAGCCCCGCGGACACAGTACTAGCCAAAAACATTCAGTACTTC.